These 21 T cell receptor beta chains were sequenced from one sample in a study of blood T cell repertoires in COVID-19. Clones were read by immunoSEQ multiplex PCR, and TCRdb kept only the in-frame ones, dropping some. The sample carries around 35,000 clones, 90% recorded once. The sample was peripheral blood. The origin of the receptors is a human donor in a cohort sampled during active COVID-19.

CDR3 sequence (DNA): TGTGCCAGCAGCTCGAACCCTAGACTAGCGGGTGAATACGAGCAGTACTTC. The encoded protein is CASSSNPRLAGEYEQYF. This chain joins TRBV5-4 and TRBJ2-7; TRBD2 matches at 10 bases. The CDR3 length is 17 residues. Unmatched junction bases numbered 13, after V lost 3 bases and J lost 4 bases. In germline, CDR1 is SGHNT, CDR2 YYREEE (reference sequence).

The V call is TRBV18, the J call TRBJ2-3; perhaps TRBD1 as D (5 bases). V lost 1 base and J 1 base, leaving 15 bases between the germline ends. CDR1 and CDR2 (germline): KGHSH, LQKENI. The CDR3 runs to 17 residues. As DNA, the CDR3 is TGTGCCAGCTCACCACTTCCCCGAACAGGCGGCACAGATACGCAGTATTTT. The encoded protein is CASSPLPRTGGTDTQYF.

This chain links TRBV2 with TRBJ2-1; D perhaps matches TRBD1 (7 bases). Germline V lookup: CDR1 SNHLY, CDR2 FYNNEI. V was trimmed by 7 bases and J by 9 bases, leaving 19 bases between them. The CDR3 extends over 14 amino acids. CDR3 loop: CASTLQGLGGEQFF. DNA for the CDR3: TGTGCCAGCACATTACAGGGGCTGGGGGGTGAGCAGTTCTTC.

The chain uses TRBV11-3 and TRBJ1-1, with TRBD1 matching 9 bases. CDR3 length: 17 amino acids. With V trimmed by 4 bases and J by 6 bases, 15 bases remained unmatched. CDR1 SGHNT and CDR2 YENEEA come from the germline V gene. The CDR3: CASSYGTGRGKAAEAFF. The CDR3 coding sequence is TGTGCCAGCAGCTATGGGACAGGGCGGGGTAAGGCGGCTGAAGCTTTCTTT.

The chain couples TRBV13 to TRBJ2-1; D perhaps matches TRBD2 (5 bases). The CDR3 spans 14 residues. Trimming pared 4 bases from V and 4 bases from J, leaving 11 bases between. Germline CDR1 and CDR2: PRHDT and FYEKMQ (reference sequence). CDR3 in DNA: TGTGCCAGCAGCTACGACTCGGGATACAATGAGCAGTTCTTC. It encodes CASSYDSGYNEQFF. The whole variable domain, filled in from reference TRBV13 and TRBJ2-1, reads AAGVIQSPRHLIKEKRETATLKCYPIPRHDTVYWYQQGPGQDPQFLISFYEKMQSDKGSIPDRFSAQQFSDYHSELNMSSLELGDSALYFCASSYDSGYNEQFFGPGTRLTVL.

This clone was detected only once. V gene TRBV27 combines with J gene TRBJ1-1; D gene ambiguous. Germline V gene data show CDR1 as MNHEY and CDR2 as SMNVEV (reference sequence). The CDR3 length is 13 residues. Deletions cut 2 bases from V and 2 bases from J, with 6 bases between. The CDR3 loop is CASSLMANTEAFF. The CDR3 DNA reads TGTGCCAGCAGTTTAATGGCAAACACTGAAGCTTTCTTT.

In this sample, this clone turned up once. CDR3 DNA: TGTGCCAGCAGCTTTGGGGGGGTGAACACCGGGGAGCTGTTTTTT. Its protein product is CASSFGGVNTGELFF. J is TRBJ2-2 and V is TRBV11-3, with 7 bases fitting TRBD2. The trim removed 3 bases at V and 1 base at J, leaving 2 bases unmatched. This CDR3 has 15 amino acids. Germline CDR1 reads SGHNT; CDR2 reads YENEEA.

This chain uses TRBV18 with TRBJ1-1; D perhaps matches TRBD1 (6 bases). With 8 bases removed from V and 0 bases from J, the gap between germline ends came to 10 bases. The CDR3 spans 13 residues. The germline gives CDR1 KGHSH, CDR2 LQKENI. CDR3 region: CASNRDLNTEAFF. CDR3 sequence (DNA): TGTGCCAGCAACAGGGATCTGAACACTGAAGCTTTCTTT.

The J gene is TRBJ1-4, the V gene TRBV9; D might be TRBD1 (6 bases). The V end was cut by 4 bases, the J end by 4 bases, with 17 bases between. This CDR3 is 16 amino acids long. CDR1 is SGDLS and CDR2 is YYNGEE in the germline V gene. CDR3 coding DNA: TGTGCCAGCAGCCCCGACGGACAGACTCTTAATGAAAAACTGTTTTTT. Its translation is CASSPDGQTLNEKLFF. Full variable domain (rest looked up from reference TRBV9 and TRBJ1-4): DSGVTQTPKHLITATGQRVTLRCSPRSGDLSVYWYQQSLDQGLQFLIQYYNGEERAKGNILERFSAQQFPDLHSELNLSSLELGDSALYFCASSPDGQTLNEKLFFGSGTQLSVL.

CDR3 sequence: CASSLAGPQGDGYTF. The CDR3 coding sequence is TGTGCCAGCAGCTTGGCCGGTCCCCAGGGCGACGGCTACACCTTC. This chain links TRBV5-4 with TRBJ1-2; the D gene is possibly TRBD1 (5 bases). The CDR3 contains 15 residues. The germline V gene encodes CDR1 SGHNT and CDR2 YYREEE (reference sequence). Between the trimmed V and J ends, which lost 0 bases and 8 bases, there was a span of 17 bases.

The CDR3, as DNA: TGTGCCAGCAGCGCCTCAGCGGCGGGAACCTACGAGCAGTACTTC. Amino acid sequence: CASSASAAGTYEQYF. V is TRBV9 and J is TRBJ2-7; weak D call: TRBD2 (6 bases). This CDR3 comprises 15 residues. Deletions cut 3 bases from V and 2 bases from J, with 15 bases between. Per the germline V gene, CDR1 is SGDLS and CDR2 is YYNGEE.

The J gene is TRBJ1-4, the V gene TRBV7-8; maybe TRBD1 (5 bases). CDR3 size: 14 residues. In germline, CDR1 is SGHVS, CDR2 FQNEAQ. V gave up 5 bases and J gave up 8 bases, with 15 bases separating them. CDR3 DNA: TGTGCCAGCAGCCTCGGGGGAAGTCCGGAAAAACTGTTTTTT. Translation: CASSLGGSPEKLFF.

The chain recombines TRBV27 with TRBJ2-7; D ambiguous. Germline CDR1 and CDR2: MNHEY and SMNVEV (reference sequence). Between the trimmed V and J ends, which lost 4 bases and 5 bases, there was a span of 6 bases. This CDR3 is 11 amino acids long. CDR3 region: CASSSVHEQYF. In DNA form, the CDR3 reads TGTGCCAGCAGTTCAGTCCACGAGCAGTACTTC.

CDR3 residues: CASSLWGTSGSLRETQYF. In DNA, the CDR3 is TGTGCCAGCAGTTTATGGGGGACTAGCGGGAGTTTACGGGAGACCCAGTACTTC. V gene TRBV28 combines with J gene TRBJ2-5, with 14 nucleotides matching TRBD2. Trimming took 0 bases from V and 5 from J; bases not matched to a gene: 8. The CDR3 contains 18 residues. Germline CDR1 reads MDHEN; CDR2 reads SYDVKM. The entire variable domain, with the rest obtained from reference TRBV28 and TRBJ2-5, is as follows: DVKVTQSSRYLVKRTGEKVFLECVQDMDHENMFWYRQDPGLGLRLIYFSYDVKMKEKGDIPEGYSVSREKKERFSLILESASTNQTSMYLCASSLWGTSGSLRETQYFGPGTRLLVL.

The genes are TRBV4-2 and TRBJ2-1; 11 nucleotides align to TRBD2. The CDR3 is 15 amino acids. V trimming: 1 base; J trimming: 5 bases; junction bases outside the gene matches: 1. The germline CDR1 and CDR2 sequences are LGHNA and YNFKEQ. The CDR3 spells CASSQGLAGNNEQFF. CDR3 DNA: TGTGCCAGCAGCCAAGGACTAGCGGGGAACAATGAGCAGTTCTTC.

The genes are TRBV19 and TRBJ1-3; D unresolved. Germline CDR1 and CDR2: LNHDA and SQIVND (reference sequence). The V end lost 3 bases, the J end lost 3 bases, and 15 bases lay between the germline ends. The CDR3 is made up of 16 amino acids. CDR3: CASSMGSPTGGNTIYF. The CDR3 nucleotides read TGTGCCAGTAGTATGGGGAGCCCTACGGGTGGAAACACCATATATTTT.

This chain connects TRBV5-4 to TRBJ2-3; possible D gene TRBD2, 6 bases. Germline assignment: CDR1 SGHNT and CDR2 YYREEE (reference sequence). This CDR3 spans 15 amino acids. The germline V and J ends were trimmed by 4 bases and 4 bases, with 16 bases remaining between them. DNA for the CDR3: TGTGCCAGCAGCCGGGCCACTAGCCGGCCAGATACGCAGTATTTT. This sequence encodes CASSRATSRPDTQYF. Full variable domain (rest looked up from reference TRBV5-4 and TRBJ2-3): ETGVTQSPTHLIKTRGQQVTLRCSSQSGHNTVSWYQQALGQGPQFIFQYYREEENGRGNFPPRFSGLQFPNYSSELNVNALELDDSALYLCASSRATSRPDTQYFGPGTRLTVL.

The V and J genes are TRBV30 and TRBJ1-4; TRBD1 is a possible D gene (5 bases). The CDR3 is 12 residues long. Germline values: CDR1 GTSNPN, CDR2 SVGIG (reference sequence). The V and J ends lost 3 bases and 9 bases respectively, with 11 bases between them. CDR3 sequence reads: CAWSDGGKKLFF. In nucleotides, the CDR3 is TGTGCCTGGAGCGATGGGGGGAAAAAACTGTTTTTT. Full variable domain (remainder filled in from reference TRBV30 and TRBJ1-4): SQTIHQWPATLVQPVGSPLSLECTVEGTSNPNLYWYRQAAGRGLQLLFYSVGIGQISSEVPQNLSASRPQDRQFILSSKKLLLSDSGFYLCAWSDGGKKLFFGSGTQLSVL.

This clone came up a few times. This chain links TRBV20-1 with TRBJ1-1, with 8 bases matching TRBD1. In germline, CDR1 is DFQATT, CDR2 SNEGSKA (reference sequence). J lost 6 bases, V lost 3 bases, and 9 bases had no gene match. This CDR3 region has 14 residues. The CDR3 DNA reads TGCAGTGCTAGTTACCCGGGACAGGAACCTGAAGCTTTCTTT. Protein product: CSASYPGQEPEAFF.

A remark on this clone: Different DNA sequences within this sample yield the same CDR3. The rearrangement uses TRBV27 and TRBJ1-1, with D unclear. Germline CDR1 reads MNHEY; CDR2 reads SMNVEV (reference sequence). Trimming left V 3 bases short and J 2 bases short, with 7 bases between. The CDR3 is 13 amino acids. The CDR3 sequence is CASSLAGNTEAFF. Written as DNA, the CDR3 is TGTGCCAGCAGTTTGGCGGGAAACACTGAAGCTTTCTTT.

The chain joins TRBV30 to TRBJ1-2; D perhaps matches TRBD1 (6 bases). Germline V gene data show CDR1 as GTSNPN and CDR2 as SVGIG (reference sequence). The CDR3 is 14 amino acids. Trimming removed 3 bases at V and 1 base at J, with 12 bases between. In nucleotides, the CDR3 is TGTGCCTGGAGACCGGACAGATTTAACTATGGCTACACCTTC. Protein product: CAWRPDRFNYGYTF. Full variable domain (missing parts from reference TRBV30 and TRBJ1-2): SQTIHQWPATLVQPVGSPLSLECTVEGTSNPNLYWYRQAAGRGLQLLFYSVGIGQISSEVPQNLSASRPQDRQFILSSKKLLLSDSGFYLCAWRPDRFNYGYTFGSGTRLTVV.